These 30 T cell receptor beta chains were all obtained from the same sample, sequenced in a study of technical replicates of blood from several donors. Method: immunoSEQ multiplex PCR; TCRdb's copy keeps in-frame clones and lacks some. In the table there are some 76,000 clones, 85% to 95% of which are singletons. The sample was T cells isolated from PBMCs. All receptors come from a human donor in good health.

This chain connects TRBV14 to TRBJ1-4; no clear D. Trimming removed 3 bases from V and 8 bases from J, with 7 bases in between. The V gene's germline CDR1 is SGHDN and CDR2 FVKESK. This CDR3 is 12 amino acids long. The CDR3 nucleotides read TGTGCCAGCAGCCACTATTTAGAAAAACTGTTTTTT. This codes for CASSHYLEKLFF.

The chain combines TRBV11-3 with TRBJ2-2, with TRBD1 identical over 9 bases. The V segment lost 5 bases and the J segment 0 bases; nucleotides outside the gene matches: 4. CDR1 is SGHNT, CDR2 YENEEA, per germline. There are 16 residues in the CDR3. The DNA of the CDR3 is TGTGCCAGCAGCGCCGGACAGGGGTCGAACACCGGGGAGCTGTTTTTT. Translating gives CASSAGQGSNTGELFF.

The V and J genes are TRBV7-8 and TRBJ2-2, with D uncertain. Trimming left V 3 bases short and J 6 bases short, with 8 bases between. Germline-derived CDR1 and CDR2 are SGHVS and FQNEAQ. This CDR3 has 13 residues. The DNA of the CDR3 is TGTGCCAGCAGCTTTATTAAATCCGGGGAGCTGTTTTTT. It is translated as CASSFIKSGELFF.

J is TRBJ2-3 and V is TRBV27; 9 bases agree with TRBD2. Germline V lookup: CDR1 MNHEY, CDR2 SMNVEV (reference sequence). The CDR3 runs 19 residues. V was pared by 0 bases and J by 4 bases, with 14 bases of the junction left unmatched. CDR3 sequence (DNA): TGTGCCAGCAGTTTATCCCCCTTACTAGCGGGTAGAGGTTCAGATACGCAGTATTTT. It yields the protein CASSLSPLLAGRGSDTQYF.

V is TRBV20-1 and J is TRBJ2-7; D not certain. The CDR3 is 11 amino acids. V lost 6 bases and J 0 bases, leaving 6 bases between the germline ends. Looked up from germline, CDR1 is DFQATT and CDR2 is SNEGSKA (reference sequence). In DNA, the CDR3 is TGCAGTGCGAGGAACTCCTACGAGCAGTACTTC. It encodes CSARNSYEQYF.

This chain links TRBV7-9 with TRBJ2-5; D not resolved. Germline CDR1 is SEHNR and CDR2 is FQNEAQ (reference sequence). The V end lost 2 bases, the J end lost 2 bases, and 12 bases lay between the germline ends. The CDR3 consists of 15 residues. Here the CDR3 DNA reads TGTGCCAGCAGCTTAAGTAACGCGAATCAAGAGACCCAGTACTTC. Protein sequence: CASSLSNANQETQYF.

The V gene is TRBV6-5, the J gene TRBJ2-1; 10 bases match TRBD1. Germline V CDR1 and CDR2: MNHEY, SVGAGI. CDR3 length: 13 amino acids. V was pared by 4 bases and J by 15 bases, with 9 bases of the junction left unmatched. Here the CDR3 DNA reads TGTGCCAGCAGTTCTATTCCTTGGGACAGGGGGTTCTTC. It yields the protein CASSSIPWDRGFF.

V is TRBV6-5 and J is TRBJ2-7; 9 bases are a match to TRBD1. Per the germline V gene, CDR1 is MNHEY and CDR2 is SVGAGI. The CDR3 loop spans 13 amino acids. Trimming took 7 bases from V and 5 from J; bases not matched to a gene: 6. The CDR3 reads CASTKDRGNEQYF. CDR3 DNA: TGTGCCAGCACCAAGGACAGGGGAAACGAGCAGTACTTC.

This chain links TRBV29-1 with TRBJ1-5; 7 nucleotides line up with TRBD1. V dropped 6 bases and J dropped 8; count of bases not matched to a gene: 10. Germline V CDR1 and CDR2: SQVTM, ANQGSEA. The CDR3 consists of 13 residues. The CDR3 nucleotides are TGCAGCGTCGGCCCAGGGGGTTACGAGCCCCAGCATTTT. Translating it yields CSVGPGGYEPQHF. Using reference TRBV29-1 and TRBJ1-5 for the parts outside the CDR3, the full variable domain is SAVISQKPSRDICQRGTSLTIQCQVDSQVTMMFWYRQQPGQSLTLIATANQGSEATYESGFVIDKFPISRPNLTFSTLTVSNMSPEDSSIYLCSVGPGGYEPQHFGDGTRLSIL.

The rearrangement links TRBV7-7 to TRBJ2-5, with 9 bases matching TRBD2. CDR3 length: 15 amino acids. The V gene end was trimmed by 4 bases and the J gene end by 2 bases; junction bases not matched to a gene: 5. Germline V gene sequence: CDR1 SSHAT, CDR2 FNYEAQ (reference sequence). The chain's CDR3 is CASSYSGGHQETQYF. Written as DNA, the CDR3 is TGTGCCAGCAGCTATAGCGGGGGTCATCAAGAGACCCAGTACTTC. The full variable domain, completed using reference TRBV7-7 and TRBJ2-5, is GAGVSQSPRYKVTKRGQDVTLRCDPISSHATLYWYQQALGQGPEFLTYFNYEAQPDKSGLPSDRFSAERPEGSISTLTIQRTEQRDSAMYRCASSYSGGHQETQYFGPGTRLLVL.

This chain links TRBV7-2 with TRBJ2-7; possibly TRBD1 for D (5 bases). Per germline, CDR1 SGHTA and CDR2 FQGNSA. Trimming cost V 6 bases and J 4 bases, with 10 bases left between them. This CDR3 has 12 residues. The CDR3 sequence: CASRPDSYEQYF. The DNA of the CDR3 is TGTGCCAGCAGACCCGACAGTTACGAGCAGTACTTC.

J is TRBJ2-6 and V is TRBV7-2; D gene unclear. Germline V gene data show CDR1 as SGHTA and CDR2 as FQGNSA. The CDR3 covers 17 residues. Trimming cost V 0 bases and J 0 bases, with 9 bases left between them. CDR3 residues: CASSLASVSSGANVLTF. The CDR3 nucleotides are TGTGCCAGCAGCTTAGCCTCGGTTTCCTCTGGGGCCAACGTCCTGACTTTC.

The chain recombines TRBV4-1 with TRBJ2-7; D may be TRBD2 (5 bases). Germline assignment: CDR1 MGHRA and CDR2 YSYEKL. The CDR3 spans 16 residues. Trimming pared 2 bases from V and 1 base from J, leaving 15 bases between. The CDR3 nucleotides read TGCGCCAGCAGCCAAAGTGGGCCCGGACTTTCCTACGAGCAGTACTTC. Translating gives CASSQSGPGLSYEQYF.

The chain links TRBV7-3 to TRBJ2-2; D is perhaps TRBD2 (5 bases). V was pared by 4 bases and J by 5 bases, with 8 bases between. The CDR3 is made up of 13 amino acids. Germline CDR1 is SGHTA and CDR2 is FQGTGA. The CDR3 sequence is CASSWTYTGELFF. CDR3 nucleotide sequence: TGTGCCAGCAGCTGGACTTATACCGGGGAGCTGTTTTTT.

The gene calls are TRBV4-1 and TRBJ2-7, with D possibly TRBD1 on 5 matching bases. The CDR3 has 13 residues. The germline CDR1 and CDR2 sequences are MGHRA and YSYEKL. The V end was cut by 2 bases, the J end by 1 base, with 6 bases between. CDR3 nucleotides: TGCGCCAGCAGCCAACCAGGGTCCTACGAGCAGTACTTC. This codes for CASSQPGSYEQYF.

The CDR3 region has the DNA TGTGCCATCAGTGGACAGGGAAACGGAAACACCATATATTTT. Translated, it gives CAISGQGNGNTIYF. V gene TRBV10-3 combines with J gene TRBJ1-3, with 7 bases matching TRBD1. This CDR3 has 14 amino acids. The V gene's germline CDR1 is ENHRY and CDR2 SYGVKD. The V segment lost 4 bases and the J segment 4 bases; nucleotides outside the gene matches: 4.

The chain combines TRBV28 with TRBJ2-7, with D perhaps matching TRBD1 (6 bases). The CDR3 is 15 amino acids. The germline gives CDR1 MDHEN, CDR2 SYDVKM. Trimming cost V 3 bases and J 0 bases, with 12 bases left between them. The CDR3: CASSFGDNLSYEQYF. CDR3 sequence (DNA): TGTGCCAGCAGTTTTGGGGACAACCTCTCCTACGAGCAGTACTTC.

The chain has TRBV16 and TRBJ2-1; maybe TRBD2 (6 bases). Germline V gene lookup returns CDR1 KGHSY and CDR2 FQNENV. The CDR3 is 15 amino acids. Trimming took off 2 bases at V and 1 base at J, with 9 bases between the two ends. The CDR3 DNA reads TGTGCCAGCAGCCAAAGCGGGTATTCCTACAATGAGCAGTTCTTC. Encoded protein: CASSQSGYSYNEQFF.

The chain joins TRBV5-1 to TRBJ1-4; a weak D match, TRBD1 (5 bases). The CDR3 runs to 14 residues. The germline V and J ends were trimmed by 0 bases and 8 bases, with 11 bases remaining between them. Looked up from germline, CDR1 is SGHRS and CDR2 is YFSETQ. The CDR3 reads CASSLDRKDEKLFF. The DNA of the CDR3 is TGCGCCAGCAGCTTGGACAGGAAGGACGAAAAACTGTTTTTT. The whole variable domain, remainder taken from reference TRBV5-1 and TRBJ1-4, is KAGVTQTPRYLIKTRGQQVTLSCSPISGHRSVSWYQQTPGQGLQFLFEYFSETQRNKGNFPGRFSGRQFSNSRSEMNVSTLELGDSALYLCASSLDRKDEKLFFGSGTQLSVL.

The chain employs TRBV7-6 and TRBJ2-7; perhaps TRBD1 as D (6 bases). The CDR3 totals 14 residues. From germline, CDR1 is SGHVS and CDR2 FNYEAQ. With 5 bases removed from V and 2 bases from J, the gap between germline ends came to 13 bases. CDR3 in DNA: TGTGCCAGCAGCCTTCGGACAGAGACCTACGAGCAGTACTTC. As protein: CASSLRTETYEQYF.

The rearrangement joins TRBV6-6 to TRBJ1-4, with unresolved D. This CDR3 spans 15 amino acids. Germline CDR1 is MNHNY and CDR2 is SVGAGI (reference sequence). Trimming took off 1 base at V and 7 bases at J, with 13 bases between the two ends. The CDR3 nucleotides read TGTGCCAGCAGTTACTACGGCGTCTCGGGTGAAAAACTGTTTTTT. Protein sequence: CASSYYGVSGEKLFF.

The V gene is TRBV5-5, the J gene TRBJ2-7, with 7 nucleotides matching TRBD1. The CDR3 spans 15 residues. Germline V CDR1 and CDR2: SGHKS, YYEKEE (reference sequence). Germline trimming cut 3 bases from V and 2 bases from J; bases unmatched to any gene: 8. Here the CDR3 reads CASSYLGQPTYEQYF. As DNA, the CDR3 is TGTGCCAGCAGCTACTTGGGACAGCCGACCTACGAGCAGTACTTC.

This clone was counted a few times. The rearrangement joins TRBV20-1 to TRBJ1-1, with no clear D. This CDR3 has 11 amino acids. CDR1 and CDR2 from the germline V gene are DFQATT and SNEGSKA (reference sequence). The germline V and J ends were trimmed by 5 bases and 1 base, with 5 bases remaining between them. CDR3 sequence: CSAPGNTEAFF. CDR3 nucleotide sequence: TGCAGTGCTCCGGGGAACACTGAAGCTTTCTTT.

The V call is TRBV10-3, the J call TRBJ2-7; possible D gene TRBD2, 7 bases. CDR3 length equals 12 residues. V was shortened by 6 bases and J by 6 bases, with 12 bases between the two germline ends. CDR1 and CDR2 (germline): ENHRY, SYGVKD. In DNA, the CDR3 is TGTGCCATCAGCTGGAGGGGGGGCGAGCAGTACTTC. This codes for CAISWRGGEQYF.

This chain uses TRBV28 with TRBJ1-1, with 11 bases that match TRBD1. V was pared by 8 bases and J by 2 bases, with 10 bases of the junction left unmatched. Germline assignment: CDR1 MDHEN and CDR2 SYDVKM. The CDR3 is 16 amino acids. In DNA, the CDR3 is TGTGCCAGCCCCCCGGGACAGGGGGTAGCTAACACTGAAGCTTTCTTT. Protein product: CASPPGQGVANTEAFF.

J is TRBJ1-1 and V is TRBV30; D unresolved. Germline CDR1 is GTSNPN and CDR2 is SVGIG (reference sequence). Between the trimmed V and J ends, which lost 5 bases and 4 bases, there was a span of 17 bases. This CDR3 comprises 14 residues. CDR3 coding DNA: TGTGCCTGGGGCCCGAACGTGGAGGGCACTGAAGCTTTCTTT. Its translation: CAWGPNVEGTEAFF.

The gene calls are TRBV21-1 and TRBJ2-7; the table's D call, TRBD1, has no DNA check behind it. TRBV21-1 is labeled a pseudogene. There are 15 residues in the CDR3. CDR3 sequence: CASSKGETGGYEQYF. For the CDR3, the DNA is TGTGCCAGCAGCAAAGGAGAGACAGGGGGTTACGAGCAGTACTTC.

The genes are TRBV7-6 and TRBJ2-7; the match to TRBD2 covers 9 bases. Germline-derived CDR1 and CDR2 are SGHVS and FNYEAQ. V was clipped by 4 bases and J by 3 bases; unmatched bases: 4. The CDR3 is made up of 14 amino acids. As DNA, the CDR3 is TGTGCCAGCAGCTACGGGACTAGCCGCTACGAGCAGTACTTC. It codes for CASSYGTSRYEQYF.

V and J are TRBV11-2 and TRBJ2-5; D possibly corresponds to TRBD2 (5 bases). This CDR3 has 13 residues. Trimming removed 2 bases at V and 9 bases at J, with 13 bases between. In germline, CDR1 is SGHAT, CDR2 FQNNGV. The CDR3 loop is CASSLSLTSSQYF. CDR3 nucleotides: TGTGCCAGCAGCTTATCCCTTACTAGTTCCCAGTACTTC.

J is TRBJ2-6 and V is TRBV7-6; 8 nucleotides align to TRBD1. Per germline, CDR1 SGHVS and CDR2 FNYEAQ. V gave up 0 bases and J gave up 2 bases; unmatched junction bases: 6. The CDR3 sequence is 18 residues long. The CDR3 region has the DNA TGTGCCAGCAGCTTAGCGCGTTGGACAGGGACTGGGGCCAACGTCCTGACTTTC. Protein sequence: CASSLARWTGTGANVLTF.